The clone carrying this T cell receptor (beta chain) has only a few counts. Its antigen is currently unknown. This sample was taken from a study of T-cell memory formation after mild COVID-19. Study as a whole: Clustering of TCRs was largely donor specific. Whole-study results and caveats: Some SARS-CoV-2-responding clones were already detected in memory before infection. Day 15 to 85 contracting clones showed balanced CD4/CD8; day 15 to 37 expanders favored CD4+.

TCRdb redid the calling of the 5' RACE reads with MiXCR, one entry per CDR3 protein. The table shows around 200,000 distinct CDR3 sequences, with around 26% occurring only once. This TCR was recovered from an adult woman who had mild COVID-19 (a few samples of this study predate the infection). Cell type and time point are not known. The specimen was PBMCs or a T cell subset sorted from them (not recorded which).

CDR3 residues: CASSPLLNLETQYF. The CDR3 DNA follows: TGTGCCAGCTCCCCTCTCTTGAATCTCGAGACCCAGTACTTC. The J gene is TRBJ2-5, the V gene TRBV18; D is ambiguous. This CDR3 is built from 14 residues. The germline gives CDR1 KGHSH, CDR2 LQKENI. V gave up 6 bases and J gave up 5 bases, with 16 bases separating them.